This record looks at one TCR beta chain sequence and its context. Its antigen is as yet unknown. The protocol was immunoSEQ multiplex PCR, while the TCRdb copy is restricted to in-frame clones and leaves out a portion. Here the sample spans 31,000 or so clones, 87% being singletons. This sample is drawn from a study of OX40 agonist ivuxolimab in advanced cancers. Germline CDR1 SQVTM, CDR2 ANQGSEA. J lost 6 bases, V lost 0 bases, and 16 bases had no gene match. CDR3 length: 17 residues. Study-wide results and caveats: The authors did not determine the antigen specificity of the expanded peripheral T cells.

This sample comprised CD4+ or CD8+ T cells sorted from blood, obtained in a trial of the OX40 agonist ivuxolimab. The V call is TRBV29-1, the J call TRBJ2-5, with TRBD1 matching over 7 bases. The sequence was collected from an adult with an advanced solid tumor such as melanoma, head and neck, liver or kidney cancer. CDR3 nucleotides: TGCAGCGTTGAAGATCTACTTGCCAGGGGGATATGGAAGACCCAGTACTTC. Amino acids: CSVEDLLARGIWKTQYF. Variable domain in full (rest from reference TRBV29-1 and TRBJ2-5): SAVISQKPSRDICQRGTSLTIQCQVDSQVTMMFWYRQQPGQSLTLIATANQGSEATYESGFVIDKFPISRPNLTFSTLTVSNMSPEDSSIYLCSVEDLLARGIWKTQYFGPGTRLLVL.